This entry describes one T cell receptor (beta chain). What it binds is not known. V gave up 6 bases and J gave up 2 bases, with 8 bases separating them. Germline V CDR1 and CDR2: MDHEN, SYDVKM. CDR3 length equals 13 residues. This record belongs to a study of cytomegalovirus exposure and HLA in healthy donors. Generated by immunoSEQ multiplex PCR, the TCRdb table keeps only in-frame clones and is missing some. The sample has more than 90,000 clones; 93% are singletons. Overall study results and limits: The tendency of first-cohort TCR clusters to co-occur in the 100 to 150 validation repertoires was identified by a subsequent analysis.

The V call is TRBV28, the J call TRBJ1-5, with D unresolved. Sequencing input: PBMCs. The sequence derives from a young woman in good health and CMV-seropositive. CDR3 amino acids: CASSFTGNQPQHF. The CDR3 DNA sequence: TGTGCCAGCAGCTTTACAGGCAATCAGCCCCAGCATTTT.